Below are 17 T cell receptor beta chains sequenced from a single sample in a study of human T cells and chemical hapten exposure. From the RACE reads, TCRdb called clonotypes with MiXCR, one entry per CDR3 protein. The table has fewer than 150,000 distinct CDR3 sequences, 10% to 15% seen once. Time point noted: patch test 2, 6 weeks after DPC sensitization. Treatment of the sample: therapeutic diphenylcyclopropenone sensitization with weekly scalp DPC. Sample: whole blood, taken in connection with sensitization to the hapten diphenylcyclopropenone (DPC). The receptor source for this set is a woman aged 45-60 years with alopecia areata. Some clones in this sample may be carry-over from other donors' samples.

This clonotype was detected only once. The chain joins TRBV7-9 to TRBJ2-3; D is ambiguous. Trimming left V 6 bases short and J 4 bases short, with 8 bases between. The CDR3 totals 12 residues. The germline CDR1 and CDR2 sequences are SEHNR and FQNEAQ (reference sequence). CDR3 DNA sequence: TGTGCCAGCAGTACGGATGCAGATACGCAGTATTTT. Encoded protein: CASSTDADTQYF.

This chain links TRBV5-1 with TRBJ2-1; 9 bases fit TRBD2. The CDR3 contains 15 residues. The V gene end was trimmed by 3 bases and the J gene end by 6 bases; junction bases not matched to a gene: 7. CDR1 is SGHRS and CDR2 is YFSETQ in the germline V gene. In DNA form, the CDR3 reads TGCGCCAGCAGCTCCACTAGCGGGCCCAGCAATGAGCAGTTCTTC. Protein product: CASSSTSGPSNEQFF.

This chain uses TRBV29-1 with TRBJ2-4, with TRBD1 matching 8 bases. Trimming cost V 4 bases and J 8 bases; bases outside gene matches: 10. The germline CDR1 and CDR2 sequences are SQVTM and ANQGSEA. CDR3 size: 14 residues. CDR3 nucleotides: TGCAGCGTTGCCAGAGACAGGGGCGGGGACATTCAGTACTTC. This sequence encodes CSVARDRGGDIQYF.

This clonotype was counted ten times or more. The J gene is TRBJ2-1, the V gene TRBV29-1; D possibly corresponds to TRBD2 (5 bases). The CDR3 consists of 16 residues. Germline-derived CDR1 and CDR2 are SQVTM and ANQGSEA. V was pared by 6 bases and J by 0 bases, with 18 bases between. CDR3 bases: TGCAGCGTGATTAGCGAGAGCCGAAGCTCCTACAATGAGCAGTTCTTC. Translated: CSVISESRSSYNEQFF.

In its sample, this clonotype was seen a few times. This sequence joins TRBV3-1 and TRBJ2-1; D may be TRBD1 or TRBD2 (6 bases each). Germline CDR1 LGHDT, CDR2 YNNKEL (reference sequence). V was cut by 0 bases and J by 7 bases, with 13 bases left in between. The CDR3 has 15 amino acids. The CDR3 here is CASSQDRGRWNEQFF. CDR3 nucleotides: TGTGCCAGCAGCCAAGACCGGGGGCGATGGAATGAGCAGTTCTTC.

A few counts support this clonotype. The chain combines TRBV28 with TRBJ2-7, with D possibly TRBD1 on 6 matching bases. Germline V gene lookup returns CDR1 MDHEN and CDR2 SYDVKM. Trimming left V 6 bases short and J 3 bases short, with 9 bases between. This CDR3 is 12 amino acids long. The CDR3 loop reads CASRQGIYEQYF. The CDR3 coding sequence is TGTGCCAGCAGGCAGGGGATCTACGAGCAGTACTTC.

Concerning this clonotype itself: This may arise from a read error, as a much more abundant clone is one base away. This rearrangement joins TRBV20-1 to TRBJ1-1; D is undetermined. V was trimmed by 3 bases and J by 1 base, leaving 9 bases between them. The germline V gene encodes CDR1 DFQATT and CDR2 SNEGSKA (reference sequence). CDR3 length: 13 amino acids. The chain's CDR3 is CSARRRGNTEAFF. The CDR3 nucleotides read TGCAGTGCTAGGAGGAGAGGGAACACTGAAGCTTTCTTT.

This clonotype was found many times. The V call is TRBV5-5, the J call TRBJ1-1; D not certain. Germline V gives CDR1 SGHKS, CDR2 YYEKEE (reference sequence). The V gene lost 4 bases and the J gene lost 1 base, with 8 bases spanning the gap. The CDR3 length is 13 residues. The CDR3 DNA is TGTGCCAGCAGCCTAAAAGGGAACACTGAAGCTTTCTTT. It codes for CASSLKGNTEAFF.

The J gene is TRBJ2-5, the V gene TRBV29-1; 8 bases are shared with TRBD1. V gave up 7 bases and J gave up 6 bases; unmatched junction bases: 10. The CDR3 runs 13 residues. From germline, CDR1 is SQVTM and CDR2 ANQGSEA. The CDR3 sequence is CSGRTGTGQTQYF. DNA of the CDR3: TGCAGCGGGAGGACAGGGACGGGACAGACCCAGTACTTC.

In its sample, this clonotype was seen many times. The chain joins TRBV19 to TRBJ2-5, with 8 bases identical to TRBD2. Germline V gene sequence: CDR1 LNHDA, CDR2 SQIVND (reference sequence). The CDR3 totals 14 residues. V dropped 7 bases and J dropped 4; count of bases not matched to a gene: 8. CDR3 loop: CASTGGGTRETQYF. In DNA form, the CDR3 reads TGTGCCAGTACCGGAGGGGGGACTAGAGAGACCCAGTACTTC.

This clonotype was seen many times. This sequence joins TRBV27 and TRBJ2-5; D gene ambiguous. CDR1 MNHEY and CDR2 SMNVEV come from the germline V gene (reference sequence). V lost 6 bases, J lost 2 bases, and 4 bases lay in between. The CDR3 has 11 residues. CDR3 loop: CASRRQETQYF. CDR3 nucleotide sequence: TGTGCCAGCAGACGGCAAGAGACCCAGTACTTC.

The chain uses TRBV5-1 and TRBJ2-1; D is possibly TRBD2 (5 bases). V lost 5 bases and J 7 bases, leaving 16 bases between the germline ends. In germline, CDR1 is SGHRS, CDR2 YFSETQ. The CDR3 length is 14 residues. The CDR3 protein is CASSHLDGINEQFF. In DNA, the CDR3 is TGCGCCAGCAGTCACCTAGACGGGATAAATGAGCAGTTCTTC.

The CDR3 protein is CAWSAGATQYF. The CDR3, as DNA: TGTGCCTGGAGCGCAGGGGCTACGCAGTATTTT. The chain couples TRBV30 to TRBJ2-3; tentatively, D is TRBD1 (6 bases). CDR3 size: 11 residues. CDR1 GTSNPN and CDR2 SVGIG come from the germline V gene (reference sequence). V was shortened by 3 bases and J by 8 bases, with 9 bases between the two germline ends.

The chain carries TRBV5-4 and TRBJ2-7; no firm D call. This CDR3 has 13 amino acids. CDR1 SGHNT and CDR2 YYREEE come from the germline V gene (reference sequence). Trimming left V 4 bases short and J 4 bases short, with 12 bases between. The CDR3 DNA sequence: TGTGCCAGCAGCCCCCGGTCCGGGTACGAGCAGTACTTC. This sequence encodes CASSPRSGYEQYF.

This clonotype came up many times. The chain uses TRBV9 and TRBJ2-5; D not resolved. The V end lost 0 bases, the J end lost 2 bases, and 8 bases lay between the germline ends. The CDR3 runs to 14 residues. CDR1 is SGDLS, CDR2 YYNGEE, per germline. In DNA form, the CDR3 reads TGTGCCAGCAGCGTAGAGGCAGGTCAAGAGACCCAGTACTTC. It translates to CASSVEAGQETQYF.

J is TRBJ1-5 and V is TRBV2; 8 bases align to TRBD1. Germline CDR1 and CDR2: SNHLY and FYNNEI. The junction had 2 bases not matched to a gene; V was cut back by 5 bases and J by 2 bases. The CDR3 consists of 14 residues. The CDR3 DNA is TGTGCCAGCAGTAAGGACAGGGGCAATCAGCCCCAGCATTTT. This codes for CASSKDRGNQPQHF.

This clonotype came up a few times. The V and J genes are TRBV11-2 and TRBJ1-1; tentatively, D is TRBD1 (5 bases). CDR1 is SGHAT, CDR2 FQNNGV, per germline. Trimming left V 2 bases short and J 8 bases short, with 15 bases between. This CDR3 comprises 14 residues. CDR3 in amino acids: CASSLFTGGPEAFF. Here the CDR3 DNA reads TGTGCCAGCAGCTTATTCACAGGAGGTCCCGAAGCTTTCTTT.